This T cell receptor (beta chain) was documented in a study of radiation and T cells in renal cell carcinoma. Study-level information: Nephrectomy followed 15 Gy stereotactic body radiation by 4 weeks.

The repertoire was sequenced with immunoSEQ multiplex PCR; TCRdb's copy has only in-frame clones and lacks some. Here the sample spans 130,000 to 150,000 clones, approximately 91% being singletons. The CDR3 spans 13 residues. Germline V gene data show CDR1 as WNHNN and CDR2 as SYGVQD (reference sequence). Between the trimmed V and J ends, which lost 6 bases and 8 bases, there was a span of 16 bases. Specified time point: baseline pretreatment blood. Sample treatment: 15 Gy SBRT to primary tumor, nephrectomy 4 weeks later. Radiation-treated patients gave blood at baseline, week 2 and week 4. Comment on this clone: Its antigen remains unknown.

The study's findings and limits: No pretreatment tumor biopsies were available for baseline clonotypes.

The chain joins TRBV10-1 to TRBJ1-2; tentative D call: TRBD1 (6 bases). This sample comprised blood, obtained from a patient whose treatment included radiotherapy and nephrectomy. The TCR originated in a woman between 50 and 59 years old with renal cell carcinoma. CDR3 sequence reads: CASSPNRAVGYTF. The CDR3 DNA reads TGCGCCAGCAGCCCAAACAGGGCAGTAGGCTACACCTTC.